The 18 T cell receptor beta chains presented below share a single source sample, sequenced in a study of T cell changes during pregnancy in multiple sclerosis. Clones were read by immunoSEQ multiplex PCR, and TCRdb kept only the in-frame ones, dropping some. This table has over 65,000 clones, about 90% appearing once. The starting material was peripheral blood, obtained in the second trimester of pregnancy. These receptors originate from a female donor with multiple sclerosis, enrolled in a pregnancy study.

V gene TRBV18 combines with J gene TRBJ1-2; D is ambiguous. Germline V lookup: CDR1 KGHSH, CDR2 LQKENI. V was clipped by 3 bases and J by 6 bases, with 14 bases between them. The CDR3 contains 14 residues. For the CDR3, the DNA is TGTGCCAGCTCACCCCTCCTAACAGACGATGGCTACACCTTC. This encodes CASSPLLTDDGYTF.

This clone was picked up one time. The CDR3 DNA reads as TGTGCCATCAGTGACTCTGACAGGTTGAACAATCAGCCCCAGCATTTT. It yields the protein CAISDSDRLNNQPQHF. The chain joins TRBV10-3 to TRBJ1-5; a weak D match, TRBD1 (6 bases). This CDR3 is built from 16 residues. Between the trimmed V and J ends, which lost 3 bases and 3 bases, there was a span of 15 bases. The V gene's germline CDR1 is ENHRY and CDR2 SYGVKD.

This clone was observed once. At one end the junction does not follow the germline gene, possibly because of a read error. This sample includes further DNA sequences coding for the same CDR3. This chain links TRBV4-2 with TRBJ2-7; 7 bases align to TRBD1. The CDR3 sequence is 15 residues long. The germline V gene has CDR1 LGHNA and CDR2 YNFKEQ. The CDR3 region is CASSQTTGQPYEQYF. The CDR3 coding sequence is TGTGCTAGCAGCCAGACGACGGGACAGCCCTACGAGCAGTACTTC.

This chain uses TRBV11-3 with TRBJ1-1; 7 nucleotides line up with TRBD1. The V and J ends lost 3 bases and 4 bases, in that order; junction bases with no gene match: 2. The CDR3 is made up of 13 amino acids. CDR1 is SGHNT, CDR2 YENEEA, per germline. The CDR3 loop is CASSFTGATEAFF. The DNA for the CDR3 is TGTGCCAGCAGCTTCACAGGGGCCACTGAAGCTTTCTTT.

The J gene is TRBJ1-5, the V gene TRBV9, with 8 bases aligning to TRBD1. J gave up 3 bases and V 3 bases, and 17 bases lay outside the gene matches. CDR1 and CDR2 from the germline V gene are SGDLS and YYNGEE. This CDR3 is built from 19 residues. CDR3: CASSGLFLRRTGNNQPQHF. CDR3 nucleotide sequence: TGTGCCAGCAGCGGTCTCTTTCTGCGCCGGACAGGGAACAATCAGCCCCAGCATTTT.

The CDR3: CASRRDSPSSEQFF. In DNA form, the CDR3 reads TGTGCCAGCAGGAGGGACAGCCCTTCAAGTGAGCAGTTCTTC. The chain carries TRBV9 and TRBJ2-1; TRBD1 matches at 7 bases. Germline V gene lookup returns CDR1 SGDLS and CDR2 YYNGEE. This CDR3 is 14 amino acids long. With 5 bases clipped from V and 9 bases from J, the junction kept 11 bases outside the gene matches. The full variable domain, with the rest looked up from reference TRBV9 and TRBJ2-1, is DSGVTQTPKHLITATGQRVTLRCSPRSGDLSVYWYQQSLDQGLQFLIQYYNGEERAKGNILERFSAQQFPDLHSELNLSSLELGDSALYFCASRRDSPSSEQFFGPGTRLTVL.

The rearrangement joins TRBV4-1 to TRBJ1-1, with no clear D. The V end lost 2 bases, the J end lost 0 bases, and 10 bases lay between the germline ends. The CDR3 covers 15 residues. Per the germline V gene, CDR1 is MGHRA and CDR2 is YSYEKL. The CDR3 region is CASSQTGGMNTEAFF. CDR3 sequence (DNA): TGCGCCAGCAGCCAAACGGGAGGGATGAACACTGAAGCTTTCTTT.

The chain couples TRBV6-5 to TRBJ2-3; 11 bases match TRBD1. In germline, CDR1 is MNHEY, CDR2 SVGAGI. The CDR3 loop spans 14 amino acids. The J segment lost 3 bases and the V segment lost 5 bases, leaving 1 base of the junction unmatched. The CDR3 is CASSGQGATDTQYF. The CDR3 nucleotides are TGTGCCAGCAGTGGACAGGGGGCGACAGATACGCAGTATTTT.

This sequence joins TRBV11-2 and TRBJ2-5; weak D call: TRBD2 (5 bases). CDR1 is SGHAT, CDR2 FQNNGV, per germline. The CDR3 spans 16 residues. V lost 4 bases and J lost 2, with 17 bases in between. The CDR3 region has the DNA TGTGCCAGCAGCTCTCAGCCGGGGTTAGGGCAAGAGACCCAGTACTTC. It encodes CASSSQPGLGQETQYF.

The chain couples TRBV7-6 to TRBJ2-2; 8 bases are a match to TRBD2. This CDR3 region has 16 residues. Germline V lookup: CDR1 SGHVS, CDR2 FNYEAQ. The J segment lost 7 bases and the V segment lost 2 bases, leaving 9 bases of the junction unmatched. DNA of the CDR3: TGTGCCAGCAGCTTATTTCCGGGACTAGTCAACGGGGAGCTGTTTTTT. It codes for CASSLFPGLVNGELFF.

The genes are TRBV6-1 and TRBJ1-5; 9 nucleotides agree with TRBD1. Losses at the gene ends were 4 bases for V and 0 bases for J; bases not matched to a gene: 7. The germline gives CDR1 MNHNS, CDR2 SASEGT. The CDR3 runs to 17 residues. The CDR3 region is CASSGGQGVSSNQPQHF. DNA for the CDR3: TGTGCCAGCAGTGGGGGACAGGGAGTTTCTAGCAATCAGCCCCAGCATTTT.

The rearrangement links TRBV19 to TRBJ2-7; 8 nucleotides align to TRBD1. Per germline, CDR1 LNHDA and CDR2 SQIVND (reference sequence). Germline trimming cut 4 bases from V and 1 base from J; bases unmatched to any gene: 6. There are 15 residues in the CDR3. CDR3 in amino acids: CASSTTGGGSYEQYF. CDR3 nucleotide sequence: TGTGCCAGTAGTACAACAGGGGGAGGTTCCTACGAGCAGTACTTC.

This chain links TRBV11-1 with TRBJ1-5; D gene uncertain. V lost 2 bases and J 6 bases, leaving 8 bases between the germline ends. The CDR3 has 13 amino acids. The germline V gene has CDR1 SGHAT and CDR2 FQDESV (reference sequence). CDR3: CASSLTPGQPQHF. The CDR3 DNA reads TGTGCCAGCAGCTTAACCCCAGGTCAGCCCCAGCATTTT.

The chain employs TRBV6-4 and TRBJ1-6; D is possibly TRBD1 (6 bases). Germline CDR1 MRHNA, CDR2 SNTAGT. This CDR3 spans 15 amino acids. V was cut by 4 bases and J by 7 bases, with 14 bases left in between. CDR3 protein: CASSAGAGANSPLHF. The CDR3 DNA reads TGTGCCAGCAGTGCCGGGGCAGGGGCGAATTCACCCCTCCACTTT.

This chain's CDR3 is CASSPTFSSTDTQYF. The DNA of the CDR3 is TGTGCCAGCAGCCCGACATTTTCTAGCACAGATACGCAGTATTTT. This chain uses TRBV6-4 with TRBJ2-3; D not resolved. The V end was cut by 6 bases, the J end by 0 bases, with 13 bases between. Germline V gene sequence: CDR1 MRHNA, CDR2 SNTAGT. The CDR3 contains 15 residues.

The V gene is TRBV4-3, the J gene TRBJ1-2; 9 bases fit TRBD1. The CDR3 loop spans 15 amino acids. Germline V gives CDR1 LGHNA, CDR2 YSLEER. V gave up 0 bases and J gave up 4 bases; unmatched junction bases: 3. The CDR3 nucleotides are TGCGCCAGCAGCCAAGATCAGACAGGGGGCTATGGCTACACCTTC. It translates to CASSQDQTGGYGYTF.

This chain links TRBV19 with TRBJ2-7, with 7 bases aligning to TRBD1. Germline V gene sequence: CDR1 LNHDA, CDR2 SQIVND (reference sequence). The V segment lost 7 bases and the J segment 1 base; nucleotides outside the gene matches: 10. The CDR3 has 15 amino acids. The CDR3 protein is CASNPGDRSSYEQYF. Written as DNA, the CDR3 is TGTGCCAGTAATCCCGGGGACAGAAGTTCCTACGAGCAGTACTTC.

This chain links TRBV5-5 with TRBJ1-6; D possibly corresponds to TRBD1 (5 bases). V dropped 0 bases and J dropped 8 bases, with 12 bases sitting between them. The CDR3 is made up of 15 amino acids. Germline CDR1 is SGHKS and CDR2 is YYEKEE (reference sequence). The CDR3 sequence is CASSLGRVDYSPLHF. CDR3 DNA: TGTGCCAGCAGCTTGGGCAGGGTTGATTATTCACCCCTCCACTTT.